This T cell receptor (beta chain) was sequenced in a study of blood T cell repertoires in COVID-19. CDR3 length: 15 amino acids. Germline-derived CDR1 and CDR2 are LGHDT and YNNKEL (reference sequence). Trimming took 1 base from V and 5 from J, leaving 15 bases between them. Assay used: immunoSEQ multiplex PCR; TCRdb lists only in-frame clones, some missing. The sample yields hundreds of thousands of clones, approximately 90% seen once. Sample: PBMCs or T cells enriched from blood (not recorded which). V is TRBV3-1 (or the pseudogene TRBV3-2) and J is TRBJ2-7; D gene unclear. The TCR comes from a man aged 50 to 60 who had been exposed to COVID-19. The CDR3 sequence: CASSQAGTIVNEQYF. CDR3 DNA sequence: TGTGCCAGCAGCCAAGCCGGCACTATAGTCAACGAGCAGTACTTC.